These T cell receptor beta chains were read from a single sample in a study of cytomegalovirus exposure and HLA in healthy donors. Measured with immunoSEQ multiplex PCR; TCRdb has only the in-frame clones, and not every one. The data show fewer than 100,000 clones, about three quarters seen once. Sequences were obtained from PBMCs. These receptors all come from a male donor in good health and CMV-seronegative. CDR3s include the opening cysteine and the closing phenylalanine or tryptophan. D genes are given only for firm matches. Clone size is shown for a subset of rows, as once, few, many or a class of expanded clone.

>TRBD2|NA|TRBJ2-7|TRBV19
TGTGCCAGTACCCCTGGAATTGGGGAGGGGTACGAGCAGTACTTC
CASTPGIGEGYEQYF
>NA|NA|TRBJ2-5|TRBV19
TGTGCCAGTAGTATAGTATGGGGGACTGCGCAAGAGACCCAGTACTTC
CASSIVWGTAQETQYF
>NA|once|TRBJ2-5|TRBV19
TGTGCCAGTAGTATATCGGGGTTGGGAGAGACCCAGTACTTC
CASSISGLGETQYF
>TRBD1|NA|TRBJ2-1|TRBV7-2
TGTGCCAGCAGCTTAGTGGGGACAGGGGCCTACAATGAGCAGTTCTTC
CASSLVGTGAYNEQFF
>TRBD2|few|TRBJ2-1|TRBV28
TGTGCCAGCAGACCTAGCGGCAGCTACAATGAGCAGTTCTTC
CASRPSGSYNEQFF
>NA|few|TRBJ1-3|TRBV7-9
TGTGCCAGCAGCTTAGCTACAGGCTCTGGAAACACCATATATTTT
CASSLATGSGNTIYF
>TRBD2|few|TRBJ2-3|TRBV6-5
TGTGCCAGCAGGCTACTAGCGGGGGGGCGGGATACGCAGTATTTT
CASRLLAGGRDTQYF
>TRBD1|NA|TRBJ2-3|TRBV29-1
TGCAGCGTTGAAGGGTACAGGGGGAGCACAGATACGCAGTATTTT
CSVEGYRGSTDTQYF
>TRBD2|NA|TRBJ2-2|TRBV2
TGTGCCAGCCTCCTAGCGGTGAACACCGGGGAGCTGTTTTTT
CASLLAVNTGELFF
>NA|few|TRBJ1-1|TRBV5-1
TGCGCCAGCAGCTCAGGGGCCCCAAGGGCTGAAGCTTTCTTT
CASSSGAPRAEAFF
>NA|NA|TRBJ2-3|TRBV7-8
TGTGCCAGCAGCCCCACAGGCAGCACAGATACGCAGTATTTT
CASSPTGSTDTQYF
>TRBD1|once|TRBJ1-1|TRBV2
TGTGCCAGCAGTGAATACAGGGGAGCTTTCTTT
CASSEYRGAFF
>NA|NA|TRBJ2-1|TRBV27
TGTGCCAGCGGGGACACCCTTCAGATTAGCTCCTACAATGAGCAGTTCTTC
CASGDTLQISSYNEQFF
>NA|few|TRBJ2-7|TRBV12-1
TGTGCCAGCAGCTACTTGGGGCAACCAGCAGCCTACGAGCAGTACTTC
CASSYLGQPAAYEQYF
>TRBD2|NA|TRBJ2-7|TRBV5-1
TGCGCCAGCAGCATTAGCGGGAGAGCCCCCTACGAGCAGTACTTC
CASSISGRAPYEQYF
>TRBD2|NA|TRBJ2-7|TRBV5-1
TGCGCCAGCCAAAGGACTAGCGGGAGGGAATCCTACGAGCAGTACTTC
CASQRTSGRESYEQYF
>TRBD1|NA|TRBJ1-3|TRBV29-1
TGCAGCATAACAGGGGAGGGAAACACCATATATTTT
CSITGEGNTIYF
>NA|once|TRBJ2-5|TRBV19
TGTGCCAGTAGTATAGCGAGAGGGTGGGACCAAGAGACCCAGTACTTC
CASSIARGWDQETQYF
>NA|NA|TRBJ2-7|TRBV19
TGTGCCAGTAGTATGAGGAACTCCTACGAGCAGTACTTC
CASSMRNSYEQYF
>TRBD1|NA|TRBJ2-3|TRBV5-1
TGCGCCAGCAGCTTGGGAGGGGGCAGTTCAATCACAGATACGCAGTATTTT
CASSLGGGSSITDTQYF
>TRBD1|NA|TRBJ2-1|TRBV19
TGTGCCAGTAGTATAGAATATACAGGGGAAAGATTCTTCGTAAACAATGAGCAGTTCTTC
CASSIEYTGERFFVNNEQFF
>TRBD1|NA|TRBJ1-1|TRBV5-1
TGCGCCAGCACCAACAGGGGCCAGAACACTGAAGCTTTCTTT
CASTNRGQNTEAFF
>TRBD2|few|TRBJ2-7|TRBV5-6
TGTGCCAGCAGCAATGGTGGGCTAGCGGGAGGCTACGAGCAGTACTTC
CASSNGGLAGGYEQYF